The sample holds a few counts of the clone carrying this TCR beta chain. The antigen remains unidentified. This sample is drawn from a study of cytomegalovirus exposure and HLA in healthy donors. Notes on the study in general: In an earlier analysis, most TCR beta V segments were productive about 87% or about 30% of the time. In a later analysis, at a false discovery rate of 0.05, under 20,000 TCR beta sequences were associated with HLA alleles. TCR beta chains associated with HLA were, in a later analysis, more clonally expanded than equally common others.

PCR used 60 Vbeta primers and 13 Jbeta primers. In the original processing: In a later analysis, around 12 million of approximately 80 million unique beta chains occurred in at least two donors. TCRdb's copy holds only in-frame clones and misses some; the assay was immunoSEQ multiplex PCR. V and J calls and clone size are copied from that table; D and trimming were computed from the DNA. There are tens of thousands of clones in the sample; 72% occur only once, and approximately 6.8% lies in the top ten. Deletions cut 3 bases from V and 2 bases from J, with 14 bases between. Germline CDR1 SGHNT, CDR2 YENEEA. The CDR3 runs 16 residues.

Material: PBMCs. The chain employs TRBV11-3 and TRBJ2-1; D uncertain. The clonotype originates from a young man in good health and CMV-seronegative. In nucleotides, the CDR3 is TGTGCCAGCAGCTTCTCCGCGGAGCGCCCCTACAATGAGCAGTTCTTC. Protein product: CASSFSAERPYNEQFF.